Listed below are T cell receptor beta chains from one sample, sequenced in a study of radiotherapy plus CTLA-4 blockade in lung cancer. The repertoire was sequenced with immunoSEQ multiplex PCR; TCRdb's copy has only in-frame clones and lacks some. The table has around 40,000 clones, about 86% seen once. This specimen consisted of peripheral blood, obtained from a patient treated with radiotherapy plus ipilimumab. The receptors were gathered from a human donor with non-small cell lung cancer whose response to radiotherapy plus ipilimumab could not be evaluated. The CDR3 runs from the conserved cysteine through the conserved F or W. The D gene is left open where the match is weak. Clone size is not always given. Where it is, it says once, few, many or a class for expanded clones.

d_gene,v_gene,j_gene,abundance,CDR3nt,CDR3aa
.,TRBV4-1,TRBJ2-3,.,TGCGCCAGCAGCCAGGCCCAGGGTGCAGATACGCAGTATTTT,CASSQAQGADTQYF
.,TRBV5-1,TRBJ1-2,.,TGCGCCAGCAGCTCAGGACAGAATCGCATTTACACCTTC,CASSSGQNRIYTF
TRBD2,TRBV7-3,TRBJ2-2,.,TGTGCCAGCAGCTTAATGGCGGGGGGGAGCGGGGAGCTGTTTTTT,CASSLMAGGSGELFF
.,TRBV10-3,TRBJ1-1,.,TGTGCCATCAGTGTGGGGAGGGACACTGAAGCTTTCTTT,CAISVGRDTEAFF
.,TRBV6-5,TRBJ2-5,.,TGTGCCAGCAGTCGGTCCGGGGGACTCAAAGAGACCCAGTACTTC,CASSRSGGLKETQYF
.,TRBV7-7,TRBJ2-5,.,TGTGCTAGCAGCTTAGGCCGGACAGCCCAAGAGACCCAGTACTTC,CASSLGRTAQETQYF
.,TRBV15,TRBJ2-5,.,TGTGCCACCAGCACTAGTGGACAAAAGAAGGAGACCCAGTACTTC,CATSTSGQKKETQYF
.,TRBV9,TRBJ2-7,.,TGTGCCAGCAGCGAGGGGGGGACAGGCTACGAGCAGTACTTC,CASSEGGTGYEQYF
.,TRBV6-1,TRBJ2-7,.,TGTGCCAGCAGTGCCGAATTCCACTTAGCTGAGCAGTACTTC,CASSAEFHLAEQYF
TRBD1,TRBV28,TRBJ1-2,.,TGTGCCAGCAGTTTAAGGACAGGTGGCTCTTTCACCTTC,CASSLRTGGSFTF
TRBD2,TRBV10-2,TRBJ2-3,.,TGCGCCAGCAGTCTGGGGACTAGCGGAACCACAGATACGCAGTATTTT,CASSLGTSGTTDTQYF
TRBD1,TRBV2,TRBJ1-6,once,TGTGCCAGCAGTACGACCCGGGACAGGAATTCACCCCTCCACTTT,CASSTTRDRNSPLHF
.,TRBV27,TRBJ2-3,.,TGTGCCAGCAGTTTTCCGGGACTTCGCACAGATACGCAGTATTTT,CASSFPGLRTDTQYF
.,TRBV10-3,TRBJ1-1,once,TGTGCCATCAGTGTGTATGGGCAGGGGCTCACTGAAGCTTTCTTT,CAISVYGQGLTEAFF
.,TRBV28,TRBJ1-3,.,TGTGCCAGCAGTCCGCAGGGGTCTGGAAACACCATATATTTT,CASSPQGSGNTIYF
.,TRBV7-8,TRBJ2-7,once,TGTGCCAGCAGCTTACCGCCTACGTTCGAGCAGTACTTC,CASSLPPTFEQYF
.,TRBV4-2,TRBJ2-3,.,TGTGCCAGCAGCCAAGAGGCAGGGTCCAGGTCAGATACGCAGTATTTT,CASSQEAGSRSDTQYF
.,TRBV4-3,TRBJ2-3,.,TGCGCCAGCAGCCGGTCCCCAGTTACCTCAGGGTCCACAGATACGCAGTATTTT,CASSRSPVTSGSTDTQYF
.,TRBV28,TRBJ2-7,.,TGTGCCAGCAGTTCTCCGCGGGCTGGGTTTTACGAGCAGTACTTC,CASSSPRAGFYEQYF
TRBD2,TRBV13,TRBJ2-3,.,TGTGCCAGCCTTTCTATAGCGGGTAACACAGATACGCAGTATTTT,CASLSIAGNTDTQYF
TRBD2,TRBV7-8,TRBJ2-3,.,TGTGCCAGCAGCTTTGACCTAGCGGGGGGATCTAGCACAGATACGCAGTATTTT,CASSFDLAGGSSTDTQYF
.,TRBV6-5,TRBJ2-7,.,TGTGCCAGCGGGAGACCTGTCCACGAGCAGTACTTC,CASGRPVHEQYF
.,TRBV6-6,TRBJ2-6,.,TGTGCCAGCAGTTACTCTAGCTCTGGGGCCAACGTCCTGACTTTC,CASSYSSSGANVLTF
.,TRBV7-9,TRBJ1-5,.,TGTGCCAGCAGCTTAGATAACAGGGAGAATCAGCCCCAGCATTTT,CASSLDNRENQPQHF
.,TRBV11-2,TRBJ2-7,.,TGTGCCAGGAGGGTTTGGGCCTACGAGCAGTACTTC,CARRVWAYEQYF